Only a few counts were recorded for the clone carrying this T cell receptor (beta chain). Its antigen remains unknown. The sample originates from a study of T cell repertoires in cytomegalovirus infection. In TCRdb, the reads were re-called with MiXCR into one record per CDR3 protein. The sample contains hundreds of thousands of distinct CDR3 sequences, around a third of which appear only once. The CDR3 has 13 amino acids. With 1 base removed from V and 2 bases from J, the gap between germline ends came to 6 bases. Sequencing was performed on cultured PBMCs, taken from culture after CMV antigen stimulation. The sequence derives from a human donor in good health (CMV status not recorded). Some clones in this sample may be carry-over from other donors' samples. The rearrangement links TRBV12-3 or TRBV12-4 to TRBJ2-7; D unclear. The CDR3 reads CASSLEETYEQYF. The DNA for the CDR3 is TGTGCCAGCAGTTTAGAGGAAACCTACGAGCAGTACTTC.